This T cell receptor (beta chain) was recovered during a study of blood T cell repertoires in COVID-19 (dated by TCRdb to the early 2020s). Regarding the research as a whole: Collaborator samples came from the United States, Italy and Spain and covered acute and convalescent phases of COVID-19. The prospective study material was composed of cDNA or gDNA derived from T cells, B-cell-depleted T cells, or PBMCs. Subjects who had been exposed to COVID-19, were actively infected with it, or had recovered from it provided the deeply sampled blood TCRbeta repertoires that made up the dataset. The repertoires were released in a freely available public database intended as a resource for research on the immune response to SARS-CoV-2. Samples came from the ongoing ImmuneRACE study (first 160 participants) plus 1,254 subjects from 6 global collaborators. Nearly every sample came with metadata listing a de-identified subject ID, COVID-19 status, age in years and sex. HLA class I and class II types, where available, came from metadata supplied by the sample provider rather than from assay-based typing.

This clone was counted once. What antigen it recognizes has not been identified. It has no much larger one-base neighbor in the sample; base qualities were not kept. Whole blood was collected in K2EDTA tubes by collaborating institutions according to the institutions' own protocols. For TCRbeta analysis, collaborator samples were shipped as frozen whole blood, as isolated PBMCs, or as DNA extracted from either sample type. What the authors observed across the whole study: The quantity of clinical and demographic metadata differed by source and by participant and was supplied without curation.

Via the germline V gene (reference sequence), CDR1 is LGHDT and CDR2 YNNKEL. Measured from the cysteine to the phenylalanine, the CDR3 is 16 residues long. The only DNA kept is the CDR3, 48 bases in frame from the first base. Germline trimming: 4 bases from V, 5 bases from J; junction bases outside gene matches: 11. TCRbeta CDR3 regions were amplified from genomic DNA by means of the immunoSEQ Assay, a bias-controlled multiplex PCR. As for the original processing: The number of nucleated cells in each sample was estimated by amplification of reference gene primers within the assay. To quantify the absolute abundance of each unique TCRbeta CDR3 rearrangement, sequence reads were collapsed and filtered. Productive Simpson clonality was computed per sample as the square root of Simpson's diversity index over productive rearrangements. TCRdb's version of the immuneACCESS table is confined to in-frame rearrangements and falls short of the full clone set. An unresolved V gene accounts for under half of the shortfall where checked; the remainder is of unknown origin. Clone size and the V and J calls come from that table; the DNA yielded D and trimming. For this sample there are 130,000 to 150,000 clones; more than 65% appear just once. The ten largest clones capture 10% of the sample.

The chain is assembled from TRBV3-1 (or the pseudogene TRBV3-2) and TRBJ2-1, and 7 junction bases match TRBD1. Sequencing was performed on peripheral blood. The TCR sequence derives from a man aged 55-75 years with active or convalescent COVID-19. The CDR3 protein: CASSRLTGNFHNEQFF. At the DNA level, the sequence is TGTGCCAGCAGCCGATTGACAGGGAATTTCCACAATGAGCAGTTCTTC.